This T cell receptor beta chain is drawn from a study of blood T cells in healthy people across ages. Per the germline V gene, CDR1 is DFQATT and CDR2 is SNEGSKA (reference sequence). Germline trimming cut 1 base from V and 9 bases from J; bases unmatched to any gene: 7. This CDR3 comprises 15 residues. Sample-barcoded 5' priming and a J-beta primer mix drove a second PCR of roughly 6 to 12 cycles. The authors tagged each cDNA molecule using a template-switch adaptor with 12 random nucleotides. Sequencing recovered at least 2.5 million CDR3-containing paired-end reads from each sample. Each CDR3 protein is one row after TCRdb ran MiXCR on the 5' RACE reads. Among about 1.8 million distinct CDR3 sequences listed, less than 50% were seen once.

This chain connects TRBV20-1 to TRBJ2-1; 12 bases are shared with TRBD2. The sequence was obtained from a woman aged 40 to 49 in good health. Sequenced material: blood. This CDR3 reads CSARVLAGGRGEQFF. The CDR3 DNA follows: TGCAGTGCTAGAGTCCTAGCGGGGGGGCGGGGTGAGCAGTTCTTC.